What follows is one T cell receptor (beta chain) and its context. Source study methods: Estimates of nucleated cell counts were drawn from the amplification of reference gene primers. The repertoire was sequenced with immunoSEQ multiplex PCR; TCRdb's copy has only in-frame clones and lacks some. The V and J calls and clone size come from that table; D and trimming were worked out from the DNA. The sample includes hundreds of thousands of clones, 75% to 90% of them seen just once. The germline gives CDR1 SGDLS, CDR2 YYNGEE. The CDR3 has 15 amino acids. The J segment lost 1 base and the V segment lost 4 bases, leaving 7 bases of the junction unmatched. The sample originates from a study of blood T cell repertoires in COVID-19. Study in general: The origin of the acute and convalescent COVID-19 samples was the United States, Italy and Spain.

The rearrangement joins TRBV9 to TRBJ2-5, with 7 bases that match TRBD1. This receptor was taken from a man aged 60 to 69 who had recovered from COVID-19. The specimen sequenced was peripheral blood. As DNA, the CDR3 is TGTGCCAGCAGCATGACGGACAGGACCCAAGAGACCCAGTACTTC. Translation gives CASSMTDRTQETQYF. The variable domain in full, completed from reference TRBV9 and TRBJ2-5, reads DSGVTQTPKHLITATGQRVTLRCSPRSGDLSVYWYQQSLDQGLQFLIQYYNGEERAKGNILERFSAQQFPDLHSELNLSSLELGDSALYFCASSMTDRTQETQYFGPGTRLLVL.